This T cell receptor beta chain stems from a study of shared clonotypes between healthy human individuals. This clone was picked up one time. The protocol was immunoSEQ multiplex PCR, while the TCRdb copy is restricted to in-frame clones and leaves out a portion. The sample shows about 820,000 clones, 80% to 95% of them seen only once. CD45RO negativity and positive selection for CCR7 defined naive CD8 cells, a population that excluded terminally differentiated effector memory CD45RA+ cells. V was trimmed by 7 bases and J by 7 bases, leaving 19 bases between them. Per the germline V gene, CDR1 is SQVTM and CDR2 is ANQGSEA. CDR3 length: 14 residues.

This sequence joins TRBV29-1 and TRBJ1-4; weak D call: TRBD1 (5 bases). The clonotype was recovered from a man aged 25-40 years in good health. The sequenced sample consisted of naive CD8+ T cells sorted from blood. CDR3 sequence reads: CSANEGSSGEKLFF. CDR3 bases: TGCAGCGCCAACGAGGGGTCGAGTGGTGAAAAACTGTTTTTT.